Below are 29 T cell receptor beta chains sequenced from a single sample in a study of T cells after yellow fever vaccination. TCRdb passed the 5' RACE reads through MiXCR, listing each CDR3 protein once. The sample records some 48,000 distinct CDR3 sequences, roughly 6.4% being singletons. The specimen comprised PBMCs, either bulk or a sorted T-cell subset (CD4+, CD8+, memory, or dextramer-sorted; not recorded which), sampled 45 days after the yellow fever booster vaccination. Every receptor here comes from a man aged 30 to 39 who received the YFV17D yellow fever vaccine.

This clonotype was counted at least ten times. The V gene is TRBV7-9, the J gene TRBJ1-4; D is unclear. Germline CDR1 SEHNR, CDR2 FQNEAQ (reference sequence). The CDR3 sequence is 10 residues long. Trimming removed 6 bases at V and 8 bases at J, with 4 bases between. The CDR3 DNA follows: TGTGCCAGCAGTGGGGAAAAACTGTTTTTT. It specifies CASSGEKLFF.

This clonotype was detected many times. The rearrangement links TRBV7-9 to TRBJ1-5, with unresolved D. The CDR3 has 13 residues. CDR1 is SEHNR and CDR2 is FQNEAQ in the germline V gene (reference sequence). V gave up 3 bases and J gave up 5 bases, with 8 bases separating them. The CDR3: CASSLGGDQPQHF. CDR3 nucleotide sequence: TGTGCCAGCAGCTTGGGTGGGGATCAGCCCCAGCATTTT.

This clonotype was recorded many times. The chain is built from TRBV12-3 or TRBV12-4 and TRBJ2-3, with D unresolved. V was pared by 6 bases and J by 5 bases, with 6 bases between. The CDR3 consists of 11 residues. The CDR3 bases are TGTGCCAGCAGGACCATAGATACGCAGTATTTT. It is translated as CASRTIDTQYF.

The table lists this clonotype with many counts. The germline gene is not matched at one end of the junction; a read error may be the cause. This chain connects TRBV12-3 or TRBV12-4 to TRBJ2-5; perhaps TRBD2 as D (5 bases). This CDR3 has 13 residues. For the CDR3, the DNA is TGCGCCAGCAGCCTGGGCGGAGGAGAGACCCAGTACTTC. It yields the protein CASSLGGGETQYF.

This clonotype was seen at least ten times. The chain employs TRBV20-1 and TRBJ2-1; the match to TRBD1 covers 11 bases. J lost 10 bases, V lost 3 bases, and 8 bases had no gene match. Germline CDR1 DFQATT, CDR2 SNEGSKA (reference sequence). This CDR3 has 14 amino acids. CDR3 nucleotide sequence: TGCAGTGCTAGTGGACAGGGGGCTCCCCAGGAGCAGTTCTTC. Its translation: CSASGQGAPQEQFF.

This chain connects TRBV24-1 to TRBJ2-1, with 10 positions matching TRBD2. With V trimmed by 4 bases and J by 3 bases, 5 bases remained unmatched. The CDR3 spans 16 residues. Per the germline V gene, CDR1 is KGHDR and CDR2 is SFDVKD. The CDR3 sequence: CATSDRLAGSYNEQFF. Here the CDR3 DNA reads TGTGCCACCAGTGACCGACTAGCGGGCAGCTACAATGAGCAGTTCTTC.

This chain connects TRBV5-4 to TRBJ2-3; D is possibly TRBD2 (6 bases). Germline CDR1 and CDR2: SGHNT and YYREEE (reference sequence). V gave up 3 bases and J gave up 4 bases, with 18 bases separating them. The CDR3 extends over 16 amino acids. The CDR3 coding sequence is TGTGCCAGCAGCTCGCGGGTAGGGCCGGGGGCAGATACGCAGTATTTT. Its translation is CASSSRVGPGADTQYF.

In its sample, this clonotype was seen many times. V is TRBV5-1 and J is TRBJ2-3; D is ambiguous. Trimming removed 2 bases at V and 2 bases at J, with 12 bases between. Germline V CDR1 and CDR2: SGHRS, YFSETQ. The CDR3 contains 15 residues. The CDR3 spells CASSFKGSITDTQYF. Written as DNA, the CDR3 is TGCGCCAGCAGCTTTAAAGGGTCGATCACAGATACGCAGTATTTT.

This clonotype has a count of ten or more. The chain couples TRBV5-1 to TRBJ1-2; weak D call: TRBD1 (5 bases). The CDR3 runs to 14 residues. The V gene lost 0 bases and the J gene lost 2 bases, with 8 bases spanning the gap. The germline CDR1 and CDR2 sequences are SGHRS and YFSETQ. DNA of the CDR3: TGCGCCAGCAGCTTGGACTGGGGGAACTATGGCTACACCTTC. Translating gives CASSLDWGNYGYTF.

This clonotype was picked up a small number of times. This rearrangement joins TRBV4-2 to TRBJ2-2; TRBD2 agrees at 7 bases. Germline loops: CDR1 LGHNA, CDR2 YNFKEQ. With V trimmed by 1 base and J by 6 bases, 5 bases remained unmatched. This CDR3 has 15 amino acids. CDR3 protein: CASSQGRAGAGELFF. The CDR3 coding sequence is TGTGCCAGCAGCCAAGGTCGGGCGGGAGCCGGGGAGCTGTTTTTT.

This clonotype was seen repeatedly, ten times or more. The V and J genes are TRBV6-2 or TRBV6-3 and TRBJ2-1, with 7 nucleotides matching TRBD1. V shed 2 bases, J shed 15 bases, and the junction held 7 bases outside the gene matches. CDR1 is MNHEY, CDR2 SVGEGT, per germline. This CDR3 is 12 amino acids long. Written as DNA, the CDR3 is TGTGCCAGCAGTTACCCGACAGGGCTTGGGTTCTTC. This translates into CASSYPTGLGFF.

There are a few counts of this clonotype. The chain employs TRBV3-1 and TRBJ2-4, with a weak D call TRBD1 (5 bases). Germline CDR1 is LGHDT and CDR2 is YNNKEL (reference sequence). This CDR3 comprises 15 residues. V lost 0 bases, J lost 6 bases, and 12 bases lay in between. In DNA form, the CDR3 reads TGTGCCAGCAGCCAAGATAGCCAGGGTAGAAACATTCAGTACTTC. Translated, it gives CASSQDSQGRNIQYF.

This clonotype was seen many times. V and J are TRBV29-1 and TRBJ2-7, with TRBD2 matching 15 bases. Germline V lookup: CDR1 SQVTM, CDR2 ANQGSEA. Trimming cost V 4 bases and J 2 bases; bases outside gene matches: 6. This CDR3 has 16 residues. CDR3 nucleotide sequence: TGCAGCGTTGCGGGACTAGCGGGAGGCCGGACCTACGAGCAGTACTTC. Protein: CSVAGLAGGRTYEQYF.

This clonotype was counted many times. An end of the junction does not agree with germline; a read error may underlie this. J is TRBJ2-5 and V is TRBV6-6; 7 bases agree with TRBD2. CDR3 length: 13 residues. Per the germline V gene, CDR1 is MNHNY and CDR2 is SVGAGI (reference sequence). CDR3 residues: CASSSGLGEIQYF. The CDR3 DNA sequence: TGTGCCAGCAGTTCCGGACTAGGGGAGATCCAGTACTTC.

This sequence joins TRBV27 and TRBJ2-1, with D unclear. V lost 3 bases and J 8 bases, leaving 14 bases between the germline ends. The CDR3 is 14 residues long. Germline V gene lookup returns CDR1 MNHEY and CDR2 SMNVEV (reference sequence). CDR3 sequence reads: CASSFVNHLDEQFF. The DNA for the CDR3 is TGTGCCAGCAGTTTTGTAAACCACCTGGATGAGCAGTTCTTC.

This clonotype was counted between two and nine times. This rearrangement joins TRBV29-1 to TRBJ1-1; D is perhaps TRBD1 (6 bases). V dropped 4 bases and J dropped 6 bases, with 18 bases sitting between them. Germline V gene data show CDR1 as SQVTM and CDR2 as ANQGSEA. This CDR3 comprises 14 residues. This chain's CDR3 is CSVGTPGATPEAFF. The CDR3 coding sequence is TGCAGCGTTGGCACTCCAGGGGCGACTCCTGAAGCTTTCTTT.

This clonotype was seen only a few times. The chain uses TRBV20-1 and TRBJ2-2; D ambiguous. The CDR3 is made up of 13 amino acids. The V end was cut by 3 bases, the J end by 5 bases, with 10 bases between. Germline CDR1 reads DFQATT; CDR2 reads SNEGSKA (reference sequence). CDR3 residues: CSASKRLTGELFF. In DNA, the CDR3 is TGCAGTGCTAGTAAAAGGTTAACCGGGGAGCTGTTTTTT.

This clonotype was counted a few times. The CDR3 spells CASSYRDRGRYEQYF. Here the CDR3 DNA reads TGTGCCAGCAGTTACCGAGACAGGGGGCGTTACGAGCAGTACTTC. The J gene is TRBJ2-7, the V gene TRBV6-5; 10 positions agree with TRBD1. CDR3 length equals 15 residues. Germline lookup yields CDR1 MNHEY and CDR2 SVGAGI. J lost 4 bases, V lost 2 bases, and 5 bases had no gene match.

This clonotype was seen a few times. The V and J genes are TRBV20-1 and TRBJ2-5, with TRBD2 matching over 7 bases. Per the germline V gene, CDR1 is DFQATT and CDR2 is SNEGSKA (reference sequence). V was clipped by 5 bases and J by 10 bases; unmatched bases: 4. The CDR3 is made up of 10 amino acids. This CDR3 reads CSAVREDQYF. The CDR3 nucleotides are TGCAGTGCTGTCCGGGAGGACCAGTACTTC.

This clonotype was found many times. The rearrangement joins TRBV2 to TRBJ1-2; D gene ambiguous. Germline CDR1 is SNHLY and CDR2 is FYNNEI. Trimming left V 2 bases short and J 5 bases short, with 6 bases between. The CDR3 sequence is 12 residues long. CDR3 nucleotides: TGTGCCAGCAGTGAAAGTGGGTATGGCTACACCTTC. Protein sequence: CASSESGYGYTF.

This clonotype was observed many times. The genes are TRBV6-5 and TRBJ2-4; D unresolved. Germline CDR1 reads MNHEY; CDR2 reads SVGAGI. V was clipped by 9 bases and J by 7 bases, with 4 bases between them. The CDR3 has 9 residues. CDR3 coding DNA: TGTGCCAGACGTAACATTCAGTACTTC. Amino acids: CARRNIQYF.

The CDR3 DNA is TGTGCCAGCAGCTTAGAGCGTCTCCGGACAGCTTTCTTT. It encodes CASSLERLRTAFF. The V call is TRBV7-2, the J call TRBJ1-1; D is unclear. CDR1 and CDR2 (germline): SGHTA, FQGNSA. This CDR3 is built from 13 residues. Trimming shortened V by 1 base and J by 10 bases, and 13 bases separated the two germline ends.

This clonotype showed up many times. This chain connects TRBV6-4 to TRBJ1-2, with D tentatively TRBD1 (5 bases). V lost 6 bases, J lost 4 bases, and 9 bases lay in between. The CDR3 totals 12 residues. Germline V gene data show CDR1 as MRHNA and CDR2 as SNTAGT. The CDR3 loop is CASSPGVYGYTF. The CDR3 coding sequence is TGTGCCAGCAGCCCGGGGGTCTATGGCTACACCTTC.

This clonotype has a count of ten or more. The CDR3: CSARGLEGPNTQYF. Here the CDR3 DNA reads TGCAGTGCTAGGGGACTCGAGGGCCCAAATACGCAGTATTTT. V and J are TRBV20-1 and TRBJ2-3, with D possibly being TRBD2 (6 bases). Trimming removed 3 bases from V and 7 bases from J, with 17 bases in between. This CDR3 is 14 amino acids long. CDR1 DFQATT and CDR2 SNEGSKA come from the germline V gene (reference sequence).

This clonotype has a count of ten or more. The rearrangement links TRBV13 to TRBJ2-2; D is undetermined. V was clipped by 9 bases and J by 6 bases, with 17 bases between them. Germline V CDR1 and CDR2: PRHDT, FYEKMQ (reference sequence). The CDR3 runs to 14 residues. The CDR3 here is CASTGLSPSGELFF. CDR3 in DNA: TGTGCCAGTACCGGCCTCAGTCCATCCGGGGAGCTGTTTTTT.

This clonotype turned up a few times. The chain joins TRBV9 to TRBJ2-1, with D possibly being TRBD2 (6 bases). V dropped 0 bases and J dropped 6 bases, with 10 bases sitting between them. The CDR3 contains 14 residues. CDR1 and CDR2 (germline): SGDLS, YYNGEE. The chain's CDR3 is CASSVESSGNEQFF. The CDR3 bases are TGTGCCAGCAGCGTAGAAAGTAGCGGCAATGAGCAGTTCTTC.

This clonotype has just a few counts. V is TRBV7-2 and J is TRBJ2-1, with TRBD1 as a possible D gene (6 bases). This CDR3 comprises 15 residues. Trimming pared 1 base from V and 2 bases from J, leaving 9 bases between. Germline V lookup: CDR1 SGHTA, CDR2 FQGNSA. The CDR3 DNA is TGTGCCAGCAGCTTAGACTGGACAGCCTACAATGAGCAGTTCTTC. Encoded protein: CASSLDWTAYNEQFF.

This clonotype showed up many times. The chain carries TRBV10-1 and TRBJ2-1, with D tentatively TRBD2 (5 bases). The CDR3 totals 14 residues. CDR1 is WNHNN, CDR2 SYGVQD, per germline (reference sequence). Trimming left V 0 bases short and J 5 bases short, with 8 bases between. CDR3 nucleotides: TGCGCCAGCAGTGAGTCGGGAGCGGACAATGAGCAGTTCTTC. Residues: CASSESGADNEQFF.

Ten or more counts support this clonotype. The CDR3 loop reads CASSPPTGREQYF. The CDR3 DNA sequence: TGTGCCAGCAGTCCCCCCACAGGGCGCGAGCAGTACTTC. The chain combines TRBV6-5 with TRBJ2-7; D might be TRBD1 (6 bases). The CDR3 totals 13 residues. Germline CDR1 and CDR2: MNHEY and SVGAGI. V was clipped by 5 bases and J by 6 bases, with 14 bases between them.